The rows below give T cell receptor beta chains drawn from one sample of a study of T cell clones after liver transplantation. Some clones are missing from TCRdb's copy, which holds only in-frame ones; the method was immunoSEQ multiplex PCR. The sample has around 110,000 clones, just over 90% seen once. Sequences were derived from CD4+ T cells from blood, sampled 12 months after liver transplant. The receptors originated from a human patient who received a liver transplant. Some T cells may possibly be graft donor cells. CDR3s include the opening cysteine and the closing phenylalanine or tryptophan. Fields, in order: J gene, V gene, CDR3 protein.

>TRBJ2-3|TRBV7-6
CASSLDSSITDTQYF
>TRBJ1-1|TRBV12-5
CASGLLEGLNTEAFF
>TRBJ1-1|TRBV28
CASSFSRGLGAFF
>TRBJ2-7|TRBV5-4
CASSGGTSVSYEQYF
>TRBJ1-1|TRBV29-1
CSVCRGHTEAFF
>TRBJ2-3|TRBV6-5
CPKFEATDTQYF
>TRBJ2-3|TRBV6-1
CASSEGGLAYVEEYTQYF
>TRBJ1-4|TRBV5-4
CASTTYGGTNEKLFF
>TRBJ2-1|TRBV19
CASSRSGTTYNEQFF
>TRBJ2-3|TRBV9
CASSAAGTGKDTQYF
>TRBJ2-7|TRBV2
CASSVKGYEQYF
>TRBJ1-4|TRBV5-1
CASSFTGTGGEKLFF
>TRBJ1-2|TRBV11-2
CASSLGTGDYGYTF
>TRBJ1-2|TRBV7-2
CASSLPGGVNYGYTF
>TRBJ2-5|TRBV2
CASSAWDRHQETQYF
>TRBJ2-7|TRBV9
CASSVEQGYSEQYF
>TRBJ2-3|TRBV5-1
CASSLGPRRSGGGATQYF
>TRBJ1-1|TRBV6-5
CASSRTGVPNTEAFF
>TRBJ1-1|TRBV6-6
CASTTGGGRPEAFF
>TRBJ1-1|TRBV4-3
CASSQSREVEAFF
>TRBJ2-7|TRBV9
CASSVASSSYEQYF
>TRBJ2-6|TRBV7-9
CASSLLGTPSGANVLTF
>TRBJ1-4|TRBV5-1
CASSLRASATNEKLFF
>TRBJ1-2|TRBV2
CASSAGSVSYGYTF
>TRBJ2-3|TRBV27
CASRPTGVRTDTQYF
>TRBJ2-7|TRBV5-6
CASTQPAAGSYEQYF
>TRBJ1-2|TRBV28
CASSSGAVMGYTF
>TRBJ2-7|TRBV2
CASAGTSGSEQYF
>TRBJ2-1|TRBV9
CASSVEGGFPSNEQFF
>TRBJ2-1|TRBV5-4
CASSAGLAATSSYNEQFF
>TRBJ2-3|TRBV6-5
CASSPLGRNTDTQYF
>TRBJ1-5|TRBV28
CASSLEAPNQPQHF
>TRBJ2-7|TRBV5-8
CASSEGLLYEQYF
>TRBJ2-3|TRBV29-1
CSVGGTSWGDTQYF
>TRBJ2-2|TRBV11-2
CASSLLAGGGELFF
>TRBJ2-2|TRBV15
CATRTSANTGELFF
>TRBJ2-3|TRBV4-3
CASSQDMGEGRPDTQYF
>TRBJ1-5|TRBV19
CASSSLFQPQHF
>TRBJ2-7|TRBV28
CASSLDRVHEQYF
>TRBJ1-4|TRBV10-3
CAISETRTNEKLFF
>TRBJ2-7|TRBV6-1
CASSVDKYREQYF
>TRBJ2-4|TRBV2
CASLSAAKNIQYF
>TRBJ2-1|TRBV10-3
CAISAIATGNEQFF
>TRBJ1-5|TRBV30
CAWSNGGQPQHF
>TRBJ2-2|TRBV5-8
CASSFQGTANTGELFF
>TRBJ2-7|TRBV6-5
CASSYSGTRRVEQYF
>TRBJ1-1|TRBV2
CASRMDGPYTEAFF
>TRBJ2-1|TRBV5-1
CASSPGGGSYNEQFF